This TCR beta chain was sequenced in a study of shared clonotypes between healthy human individuals. Every immunoSEQ plate was one replicate of a subset's evenly spread DNA. TCRdb's table, derived via immunoSEQ multiplex PCR, lists solely in-frame clones and lacks some. The table records roughly 2,500,000 clones, 80% to 95% of them present only once. The V gene lost 2 bases and the J gene lost 5 bases, with 11 bases spanning the gap. This CDR3 is 14 amino acids long. CDR1 is LNHDA, CDR2 SQIVND, per germline (reference sequence). The receptor was derived from a man between 18 and 29 years old in good health. Some clones in this sample may be carry-over from other donors' samples. Sequencing was done on a sample of naive CD4+ T cells from PBMCs. Stated subset: CD45RA+ positively selected. The rearrangement links TRBV19 to TRBJ2-3, with TRBD1 as a possible D gene (6 bases). In DNA, the CDR3 is TGTGCCAGTAGTATAACAGCAGGGGTAGATACGCAGTATTTT. Encoded protein: CASSITAGVDTQYF. The full variable domain, with the rest looked up from reference TRBV19 and TRBJ2-3, is DGGITQSPKYLFRKEGQNVTLSCEQNLNHDAMYWYRQDPGQGLRLIYYSQIVNDFQKGDIAEGYSVSREKKESFPLTVTSAQKNPTAFYLCASSITAGVDTQYFGPGTRLTVL.